This entry features one T cell receptor (beta chain) sequence. Its antigen is undetermined. The sample belongs to a study of T cell responses to AZD1222 COVID-19 vaccine. The study's findings and limits: Repertoires were collected only later (after the peak T cell response had occurred). Vaccination with two AZD1222 doses was followed by a rise in Spike-specific TCR breadth and depth. At baseline, seropositivity was found in only a handful of AZD1222 recipients.

This CDR3 has 15 amino acids. J gave up 4 bases and V 6 bases, and 7 bases lay outside the gene matches. Germline V CDR1 and CDR2: MNHEY, SVGAGI. Some clones are missing from TCRdb's copy, which holds only in-frame ones; the method was immunoSEQ multiplex PCR. The sample lists 100,000 to 150,000 clones; more than 80% were seen once. The chain couples TRBV6-5 to TRBJ1-2; TRBD1 matches 11 bases. Sequencing used peripheral blood, obtained 28 days after the second dose of the MenACWY control vaccine. This clonotype was obtained from an adult who received the MenACWY meningococcal vaccine as a control. CDR3 sequence reads: CASRVPGTGGYGYTF. The CDR3 DNA is TGTGCCAGCAGGGTACCCGGGACAGGGGGCTATGGCTACACCTTC.